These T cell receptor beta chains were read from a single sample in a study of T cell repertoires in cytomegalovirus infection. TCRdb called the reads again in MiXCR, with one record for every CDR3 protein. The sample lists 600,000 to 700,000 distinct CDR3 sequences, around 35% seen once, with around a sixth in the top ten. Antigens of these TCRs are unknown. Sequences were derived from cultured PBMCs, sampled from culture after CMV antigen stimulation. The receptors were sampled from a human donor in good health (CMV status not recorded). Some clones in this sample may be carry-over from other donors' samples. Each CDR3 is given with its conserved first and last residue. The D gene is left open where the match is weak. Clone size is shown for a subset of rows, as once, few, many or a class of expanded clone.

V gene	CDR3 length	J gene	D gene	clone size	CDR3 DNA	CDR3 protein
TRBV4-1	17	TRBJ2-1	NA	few	TGCGCCAGCAGCCAAGCTCCTTCCGGGAGCTCCTACAATGAGCAGTTCTTC	CASSQAPSGSSYNEQFF
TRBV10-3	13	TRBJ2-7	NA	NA	TGTGCCATCAGTGGTGGCAATTTCTACGAGCAGTACTTC	CAISGGNFYEQYF
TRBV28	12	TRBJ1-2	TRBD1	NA	TGTGCCAGCAGTTTTAGGGACAGCGTGGGGGGGTTC	CASSFRDSVGGF
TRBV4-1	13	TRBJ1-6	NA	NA	TGCGCCAGCAGCCGGGCCCAAGGTCGTCCCCTCCACTTT	CASSRAQGRPLHF
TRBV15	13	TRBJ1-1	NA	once	TGTGCCACAAGACAGACCGACGCCGCTGAAGCTTTCTTT	CATRQTDAAEAFF
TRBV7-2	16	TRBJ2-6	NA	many	TGTGCCAGCAGCCCAGTAGACCTCTCTGGGGCCAACGTCCTGACTTTC	CASSPVDLSGANVLTF
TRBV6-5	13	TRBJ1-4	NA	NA	TGTGCCAGCAGTTACGGCCCGATTGAAAAACTGTTTTTT	CASSYGPIEKLFF
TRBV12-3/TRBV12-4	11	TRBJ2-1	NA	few	TGTGCCAGCAGTCCAGATAGGGAGCAGTTCTTC	CASSPDREQFF
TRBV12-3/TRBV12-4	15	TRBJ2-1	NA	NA	TGTGCCAGCAGTGGGATTTCGAGCTCCTACAATGAGCAGTTCTTC	CASSGISSSYNEQFF
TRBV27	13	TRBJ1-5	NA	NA	TGTGCCAGCAGTCCCGGGACTGATCAGCCCCAGCATTTT	CASSPGTDQPQHF
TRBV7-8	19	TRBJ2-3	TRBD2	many	TGTGCCAGCAGCTTAGGTCCTGGGACTAGCAGTTATCGCACAGATACGCAGTATTTT	CASSLGPGTSSYRTDTQYF
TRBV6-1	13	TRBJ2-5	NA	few	TGTGCCAGCACCCTAGTGCTCTACGAGACCCAGTACTTC	CASTLVLYETQYF
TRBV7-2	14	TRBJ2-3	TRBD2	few	TGTGCCAGCAGCAACCCTAGCGGGGGAGATACGCAGTATTTT	CASSNPSGGDTQYF
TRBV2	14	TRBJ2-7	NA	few	TGTGCCAGCAGTGAGGGGCGCGGCTCCTACGAGCAGTACTTC	CASSEGRGSYEQYF
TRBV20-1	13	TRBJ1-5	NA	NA	TGCAGTGCTCCCTATCAGGCCAATCAGCCCCAGCATTTT	CSAPYQANQPQHF
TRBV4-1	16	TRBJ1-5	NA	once	TGCGCCAGCAGCCCCTTACCGGACAGTAGCAATCAGCCCCAGCATTTT	CASSPLPDSSNQPQHF
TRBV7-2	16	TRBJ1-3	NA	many	TGTGCCAGCAGCCGATTCGGACAGATCTCTGGAAACACCATATATTTT	CASSRFGQISGNTIYF
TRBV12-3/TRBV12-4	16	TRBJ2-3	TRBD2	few	TGTGCCAGCAGTTTACAAGCGGGGGGACTCACAGATACGCAGTATTTT	CASSLQAGGLTDTQYF
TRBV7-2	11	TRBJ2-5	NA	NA	TGTGCCAGTAAACTTCAAGAGACCCAGTACTTC	CASKLQETQYF
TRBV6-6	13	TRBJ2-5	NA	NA	TGTGCCAGCAGTTCAACAGGGATGGGGACCCAGTACTTC	CASSSTGMGTQYF
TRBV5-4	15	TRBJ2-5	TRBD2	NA	TGTGCCAGCAGCCCGACTAGCTCGGTGCAAGAGACCCAGTACTTC	CASSPTSSVQETQYF
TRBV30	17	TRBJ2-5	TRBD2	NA	TGTGCCTGGAGTCAAATCAGGACTAGCGGGAGCCCAGAGACCCAGTACTTC	CAWSQIRTSGSPETQYF
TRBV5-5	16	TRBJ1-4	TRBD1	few	TGTGCCAGCAGCACCGGACGGACAGGGTATAATGAAAAACTGTTTTTT	CASSTGRTGYNEKLFF
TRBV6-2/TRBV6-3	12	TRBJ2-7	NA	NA	TGTGCCAGCAGTTACTCAATGATCGAGCAGTACTTC	CASSYSMIEQYF
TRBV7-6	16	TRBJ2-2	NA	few	TGTGCCAGCAGCCCAGACGGGGGATTGAACACCGGGGAGCTGTTTTTT	CASSPDGGLNTGELFF
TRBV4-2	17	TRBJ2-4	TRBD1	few	TGTGCCAGCAGCCACAATAGACAGGGTTGGGCCAAAAACATTCAGTACTTC	CASSHNRQGWAKNIQYF
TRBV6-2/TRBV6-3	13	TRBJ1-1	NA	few	TGTGCCAGTGGACGACAAATGAACACTGAAGCTTTCTTT	CASGRQMNTEAFF
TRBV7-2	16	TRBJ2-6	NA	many	TGTGCCAGCAGCTCCCTCTCTCCCTCTGGGGCCAACGTCCTGACTTTC	CASSSLSPSGANVLTF
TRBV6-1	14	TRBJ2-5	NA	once	TGTGCCAGCAGGGAGGGGGAGGGCACTGAGACCCAGTACTTC	CASREGEGTETQYF
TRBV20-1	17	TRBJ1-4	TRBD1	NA	TGCAGTGCTAGAGACTCCGGACAGGGGAAAACTAATGAAAAACTGTTTTTT	CSARDSGQGKTNEKLFF
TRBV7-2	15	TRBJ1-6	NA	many	TGTGCCAGCAGCTTGACCTCGCGCGGGGATTCACCCCTCCACTTT	CASSLTSRGDSPLHF
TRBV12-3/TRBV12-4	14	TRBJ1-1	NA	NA	TGTGCCAGCAGTCTATGGGGTCGGGGCACTGAAGCTTTCTTT	CASSLWGRGTEAFF
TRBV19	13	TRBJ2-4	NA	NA	TGTGCCAGTAGTATCGGGCTTCCCGACATTCAGTACTTC	CASSIGLPDIQYF
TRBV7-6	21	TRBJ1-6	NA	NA	TGTGCCAGCAGCTACCTTCCATCGTTGGGTAGCATCGGTCGGGATAATTCACCCCTCCACTTT	CASSYLPSLGSIGRDNSPLHF
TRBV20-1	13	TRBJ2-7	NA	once	TGCAGTGCCCCCAACATTCACTCCTACGAGCAGTACTTC	CSAPNIHSYEQYF
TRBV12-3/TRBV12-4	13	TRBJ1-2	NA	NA	TGTGCCAGCACCCCTTCCGGGAGCTATGGCTACACCTTC	CASTPSGSYGYTF
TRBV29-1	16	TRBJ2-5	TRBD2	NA	TGCAGCGTTGAACCGAGCGGGAGGGCCCCTAGGGAGACCCAGTACTTC	CSVEPSGRAPRETQYF
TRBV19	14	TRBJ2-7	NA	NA	TGTGCCAGTAGTATTGGGGTGGGAACCTACGAGCAGTACTTC	CASSIGVGTYEQYF
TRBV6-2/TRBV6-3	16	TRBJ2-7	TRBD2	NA	TGTGCCAGCAGTTACTCCGGCCTAGCGGGATCGTACGAGCAGTACTTC	CASSYSGLAGSYEQYF
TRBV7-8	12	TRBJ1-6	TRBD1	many	TGTGCCAGCAGTACAGGGGGTTCACCCCTCCACTTT	CASSTGGSPLHF
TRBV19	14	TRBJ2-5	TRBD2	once	TGTGCCAGTAGTTCCCTAGCGGGGGAAGGGACCCAGTACTTC	CASSSLAGEGTQYF
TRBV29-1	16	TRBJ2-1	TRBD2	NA	TGCAGCGTTGCGTTATGGACTAGCGGGAGCATAAATGAGCAGTTCTTC	CSVALWTSGSINEQFF